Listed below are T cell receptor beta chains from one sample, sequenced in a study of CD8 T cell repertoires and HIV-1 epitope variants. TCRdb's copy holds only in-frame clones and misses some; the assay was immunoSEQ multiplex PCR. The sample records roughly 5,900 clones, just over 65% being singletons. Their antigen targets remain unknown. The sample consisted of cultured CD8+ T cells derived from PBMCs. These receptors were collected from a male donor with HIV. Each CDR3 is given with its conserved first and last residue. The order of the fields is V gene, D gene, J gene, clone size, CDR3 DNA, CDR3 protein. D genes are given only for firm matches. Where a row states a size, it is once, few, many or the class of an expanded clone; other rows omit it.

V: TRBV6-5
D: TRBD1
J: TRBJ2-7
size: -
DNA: TGTGCCAGCAGTTACTCCGGGACAGGGGGCAACGAGCAGTACTTC
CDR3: CASSYSGTGGNEQYF

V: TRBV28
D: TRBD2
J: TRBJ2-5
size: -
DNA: TGTGCCAGCAGGAGACTAGCGGACCTCCAAGAGACCCAGTACTTC
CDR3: CASRRLADLQETQYF

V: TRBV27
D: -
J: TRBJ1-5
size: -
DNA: TGTGCCAGCAGTCAATTTCAGGGGATCAGCAATCAGCCCCAGCATTTT
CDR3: CASSQFQGISNQPQHF

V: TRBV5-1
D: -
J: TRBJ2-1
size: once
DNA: TGCGCCAGCAGTCGGGGACTGGCCTCCTACAATGAGCAGTTCTTC
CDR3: CASSRGLASYNEQFF

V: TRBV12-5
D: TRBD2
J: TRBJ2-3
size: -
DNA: TGTGCTAGTGGTTTGTACCCTAGCGGGGGGGCGAACACAGATACGCAGTATTTT
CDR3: CASGLYPSGGANTDTQYF

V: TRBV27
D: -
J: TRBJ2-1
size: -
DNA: TGTGCCAGCAGTTTATCGGCCCGCAATGAGCAGTTCTTC
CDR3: CASSLSARNEQFF

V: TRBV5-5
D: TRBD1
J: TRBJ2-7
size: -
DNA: TGTGTCAGCAGTCCGGGACAGGGGACCTACGAGCAGTACTTC
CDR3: CVSSPGQGTYEQYF

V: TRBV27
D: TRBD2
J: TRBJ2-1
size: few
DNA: TGTGCCAGCAGTCCTACGACTAGCGGCTACTCCTACAATGAGCAGTTCTTC
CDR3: CASSPTTSGYSYNEQFF

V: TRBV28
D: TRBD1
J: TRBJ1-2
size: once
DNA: TGTGCCAGCAGTCGGACAGGGGGCGCAAGGAGCTATGGCTACACCTTC
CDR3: CASSRTGGARSYGYTF

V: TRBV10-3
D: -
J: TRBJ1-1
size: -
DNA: TGTGCCATCAGTGACCCCAGGTGGGGGAACACTGAAGCTTTCTTT
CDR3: CAISDPRWGNTEAFF

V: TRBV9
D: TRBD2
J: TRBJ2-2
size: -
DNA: TGTGCCAGCAGTCTGTCTAGCGGGGTTACCGGGGAGCTGTTTTTT
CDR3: CASSLSSGVTGELFF

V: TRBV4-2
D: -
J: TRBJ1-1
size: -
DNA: TGTGCCAGCAGCCACGGACAGAACACTGAAGCTTTCTTT
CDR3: CASSHGQNTEAFF

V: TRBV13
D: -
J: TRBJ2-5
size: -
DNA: TGTGCCAGCAGCTCTCGAGGTGGGAATAGCTCTGAGACCCAGTACTTC
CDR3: CASSSRGGNSSETQYF

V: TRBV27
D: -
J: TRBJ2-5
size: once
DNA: TGTGCCAGCAGTAAAACCCAGCGACACCTCCAAGAGACCCAGTACTTC
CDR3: CASSKTQRHLQETQYF

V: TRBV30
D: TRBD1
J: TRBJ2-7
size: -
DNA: TGTGCCTGCCACGGGACAGGTACCTACGAGCAGTACTTC
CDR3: CACHGTGTYEQYF

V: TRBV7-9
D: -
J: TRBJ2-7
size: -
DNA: TGTGCCAGCAGCTTAGTTGGGTTGGCCTCCGAGCAGTACTTC
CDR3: CASSLVGLASEQYF

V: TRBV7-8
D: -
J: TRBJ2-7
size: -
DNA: TGTGCCAGCAGCTATAGCCTACTTTACGAGCAGTACTTC
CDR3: CASSYSLLYEQYF

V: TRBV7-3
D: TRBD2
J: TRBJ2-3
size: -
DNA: TGTGCCAGCAGCTTAGCAGCGGGGGGCACAGATACGCAGTATTTT
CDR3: CASSLAAGGTDTQYF

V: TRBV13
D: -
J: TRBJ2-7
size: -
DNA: TGTGCCAGCAGTGTATCCTCCGGGACGGTGTCCTACGAGCAGTACTTC
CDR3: CASSVSSGTVSYEQYF

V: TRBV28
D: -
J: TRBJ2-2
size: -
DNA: TGTGCCAGCGGGTTGTCTGCCGGGGAGCTGTTTTTT
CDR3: CASGLSAGELFF

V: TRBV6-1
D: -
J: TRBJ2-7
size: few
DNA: TGTGCCAGCAGTGAAGGAGCAGGTCCCTACGAGCAGTACTTC
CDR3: CASSEGAGPYEQYF

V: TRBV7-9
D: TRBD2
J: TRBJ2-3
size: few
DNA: TGTGCCAGCAGCCCGTTGACTAGCGGGAGGGGAGATACGCAGTATTTT
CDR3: CASSPLTSGRGDTQYF

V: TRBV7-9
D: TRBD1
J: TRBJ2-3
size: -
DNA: TGTGCCAGCAGCTTACGGACAGGGAGCACGGATACGCAGTATTTT
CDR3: CASSLRTGSTDTQYF

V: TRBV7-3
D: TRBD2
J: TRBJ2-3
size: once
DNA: TGTGCCAGCAGCCTTGGACTAGCGGGGGGCCCCACAGATACGCAGTATTTT
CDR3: CASSLGLAGGPTDTQYF

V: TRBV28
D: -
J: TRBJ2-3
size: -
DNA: TGTGCCAGCAGTTTTGGGCTAGGGAGAGATACGCAGTATTTT
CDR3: CASSFGLGRDTQYF

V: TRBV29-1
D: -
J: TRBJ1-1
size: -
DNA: TGCAGCGCCAGCGGCGCCTTACGAAACACTGAAGCTTTCTTT
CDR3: CSASGALRNTEAFF

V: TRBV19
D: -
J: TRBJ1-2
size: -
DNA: TGTGCCAGTAGTATTTTTCACAAACAGCAGGGCCATGGCTACACCTTC
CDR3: CASSIFHKQQGHGYTF

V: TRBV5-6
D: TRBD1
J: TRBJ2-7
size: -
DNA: TGTGCCAGCAGCTTGGTGGGACAGGGATTTGGCGAGCAGTACTTC
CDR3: CASSLVGQGFGEQYF

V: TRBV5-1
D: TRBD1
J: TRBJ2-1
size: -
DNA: TGCGCCAGCAGCTTAGGCCGGGACAGGGTTTACAATGAGCAGTTCTTC
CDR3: CASSLGRDRVYNEQFF

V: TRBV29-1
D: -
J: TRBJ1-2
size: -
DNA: TGCAGCGTTGAAGATGAAGGGGCCGTCTATGGCTACACCTTC
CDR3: CSVEDEGAVYGYTF

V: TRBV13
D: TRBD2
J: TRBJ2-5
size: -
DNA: TGTGCCAGCAGCCGAGGGGCTAGCGGGTTGGAAGAGACCCAGTACTTC
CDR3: CASSRGASGLEETQYF

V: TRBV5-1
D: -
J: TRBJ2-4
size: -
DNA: TGCGCCAGCAGCCCACTCTTAGGGACAGCCAAAAACATTCAGTACTTC
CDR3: CASSPLLGTAKNIQYF

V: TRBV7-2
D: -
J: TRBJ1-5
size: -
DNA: TGTGCCAGCAGGAGCGAGGCATATAGCAATCAGCCCCAGCATTTT
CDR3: CASRSEAYSNQPQHF

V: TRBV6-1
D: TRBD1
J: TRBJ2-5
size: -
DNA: TGTGCCAGCAGTTCGACAGGGGAGTACCAAGAGACCCAGTACTTC
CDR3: CASSSTGEYQETQYF

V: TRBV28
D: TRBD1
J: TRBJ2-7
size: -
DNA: TGTGCCAGCAGCCTGGGACAGGGCCCCTACGAGCAGTACTTC
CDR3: CASSLGQGPYEQYF

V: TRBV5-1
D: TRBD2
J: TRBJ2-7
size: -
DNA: TGCGCCAGCACCGAAACGGGAGGGTCCTACGAGCAGTACTTC
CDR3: CASTETGGSYEQYF

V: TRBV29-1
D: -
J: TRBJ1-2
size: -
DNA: TGCAGCACGACTCAGGGGAGCTATGGCTACACCTTC
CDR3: CSTTQGSYGYTF

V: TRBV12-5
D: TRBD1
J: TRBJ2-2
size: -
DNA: TGTGCTAGTGCCAGACAGGGTCCCGGGGAGCTGTTTTTT
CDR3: CASARQGPGELFF

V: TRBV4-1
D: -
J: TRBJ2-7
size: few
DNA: TGCGCCAGCAGCCGAGGGGGGCTAGCTGACGAGCAGTACTTC
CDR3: CASSRGGLADEQYF

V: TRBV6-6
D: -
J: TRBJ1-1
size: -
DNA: TGTGCCAGCAGTTACCTCAGCTTTAGTTTCTTT
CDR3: CASSYLSFSFF

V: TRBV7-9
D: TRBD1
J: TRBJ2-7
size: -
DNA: TGTGCCAGCAGCCGCCCCTTGGACAGGGGGTCCCCCTACGAGCAGTACTTC
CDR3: CASSRPLDRGSPYEQYF

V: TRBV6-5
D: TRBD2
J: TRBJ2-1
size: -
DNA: TGTGCCAGCAGTTACTCGACGACTAGCGGGGGTAATGAGCAGTTCTTC
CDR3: CASSYSTTSGGNEQFF

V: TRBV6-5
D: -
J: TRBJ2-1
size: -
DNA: TGTGCCAGCAGTTACCTTGGGCGGTCCAATGAGCAGTTCTTC
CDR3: CASSYLGRSNEQFF

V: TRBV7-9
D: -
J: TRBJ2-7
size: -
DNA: TGTGCCAGCAGCCAGGACGAGTCTAGGGACTACGAGCAGTACTTC
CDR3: CASSQDESRDYEQYF

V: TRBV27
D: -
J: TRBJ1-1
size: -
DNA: TGTGCCAGCAGTTTATCTGTCCAGAGTGAAGCTTTCTTT
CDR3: CASSLSVQSEAFF

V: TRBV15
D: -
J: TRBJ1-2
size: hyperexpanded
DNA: TGTGCCACCAGCAGAGATCGGGGGACCCAGGTCTATGGCTACACCTTC
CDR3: CATSRDRGTQVYGYTF